This T cell receptor beta chain came from a study of blood T cell repertoires in COVID-19. Study in general: COVID-19 samples, acute and convalescent, were from the United States, Italy and Spain. T cells, B-cell-depleted T cells, or PBMCs provided the cDNA or gDNA that served as material.

Authors' processing steps: Estimates of nucleated cell counts were drawn from the amplification of reference gene primers. Produced via immunoSEQ multiplex PCR; TCRdb's table is partial and in-frame only. The V and J calls and clone size come from that table; D and trimming were worked out from the DNA. The data hold approximately 75,000 clones, with roughly 80% observed a single time. V was cut by 8 bases and J by 4 bases, with 8 bases left in between. Germline V gene data show CDR1 as MNHEY and CDR2 as SVGAGI. The CDR3 sequence is 11 residues long. A single count supports this clone. V gene TRBV6-5 combines with J gene TRBJ1-2; tentative D call: TRBD1 (5 bases). This TCR was recovered from a woman older than 75 with acute or convalescent COVID-19. Sequencing input: peripheral blood. CDR3 protein: CASQGIYGYTF. The DNA for the CDR3 is TGTGCCAGCCAGGGAATCTATGGCTACACCTTC.